What follows are 23 T cell receptor beta chains derived from one specimen sequenced in a study of control samples from healthy donors and cancer patients. Clones were sequenced by immunoSEQ multiplex PCR, and TCRdb holds only the in-frame ones, with some missing. The table has tens of thousands of clones, approximately 92% seen once; the top ten hold about 0.74%. Sequences were obtained from PBMCs. These receptors originate from a man aged 25 to 40 with colorectal cancer.

V gene TRBV29-1 combines with J gene TRBJ2-3, with TRBD1 matching 9 bases. Germline trimming cut 6 bases from V and 0 bases from J; bases unmatched to any gene: 16. Looked up from germline, CDR1 is SQVTM and CDR2 is ANQGSEA. The length of the CDR3 is 18 residues. CDR3 sequence (DNA): TGCAGCGTCGTTCCCTACGTGGACAGGGGTCCTAGCACAGATACGCAGTATTTT. Translation gives CSVVPYVDRGPSTDTQYF.

V and J are TRBV5-1 and TRBJ1-2; 7 nucleotides match TRBD1. This CDR3 has 13 amino acids. CDR1 is SGHRS and CDR2 is YFSETQ in the germline V gene. V shed 0 bases and J 9 bases; nucleotides not matched to a gene: 5. CDR3 nucleotides: TGCGCCAGCAGCTTGGGTCCAGGGGGTAGCTACACCTTC. This translates into CASSLGPGGSYTF.

The chain recombines TRBV19 with TRBJ2-2; 8 positions agree with TRBD1. V was clipped by 3 bases and J by 4 bases; unmatched bases: 7. There are 16 residues in the CDR3. In germline, CDR1 is LNHDA, CDR2 SQIVND (reference sequence). The CDR3 DNA reads TGTGCCAGTAGTATTTTCACAGGGGGAGGCACCGGGGAGCTGTTTTTT. This translates into CASSIFTGGGTGELFF.

This clone was recorded a few times. V is TRBV7-9 and J is TRBJ2-3; the match to TRBD1 covers 8 bases. V trimming: 5 bases; J trimming: 5 bases; junction bases outside the gene matches: 9. This CDR3 contains 15 residues. Germline CDR1 SEHNR, CDR2 FQNEAQ (reference sequence). CDR3 DNA sequence: TGTGCCAGCAGCCTCGCCAGGGGGCGCGAAGATACGCAGTATTTT. This codes for CASSLARGREDTQYF.

This chain uses TRBV7-9 with TRBJ1-4; 7 positions agree with TRBD1. The J call may be mistaken, given a closer DNA end match to TRBJ2-2. The CDR3 has 14 residues. CDR1 is SEHNR and CDR2 is FQNEAQ in the germline V gene (reference sequence). Here the CDR3 DNA reads TGTGCCAGCACCCTTTGGACAGGACAGGAGGAGCTGTTTTTT. It codes for CASTLWTGQEELFF.

The J gene is TRBJ1-2, the V gene TRBV7-2; maybe TRBD1 (5 bases). Per germline, CDR1 SGHTA and CDR2 FQGNSA. Trimming took off 1 base at V and 6 bases at J, with 6 bases between the two ends. The CDR3 consists of 12 residues. The CDR3 DNA reads TGTGCCAGCAGCTTAGGGGGGGATGGCTACACCTTC. It is translated as CASSLGGDGYTF.

The CDR3 loop reads CASATDTQYF. The CDR3 DNA reads TGTGCCAGCGCCACAGATACGCAGTATTTT. The V and J genes are TRBV12-3 or TRBV12-4 and TRBJ2-3; no reliable D call. This CDR3 comprises 10 residues. Trimming removed 8 bases at V and 2 bases at J, with 2 bases between.

A note on this clone: Other nucleotide sequences from this sample produce the same CDR3. The chain joins TRBV6-6 to TRBJ2-7; 8 bases map to TRBD1. Looked up from germline, CDR1 is MNHNY and CDR2 is SVGAGI (reference sequence). CDR3 length: 13 amino acids. Germline trimming cut 6 bases from V and 0 bases from J; bases unmatched to any gene: 1. As DNA, the CDR3 is TGTGCCAGCAGAGGGACAGGCTCCTACGAGCAGTACTTC. As protein: CASRGTGSYEQYF.

The chain couples TRBV5-1 to TRBJ2-2; D may be TRBD2 (5 bases). The CDR3 spans 15 residues. Trimming shortened V by 6 bases and J by 0 bases, and 12 bases separated the two germline ends. Germline V gene lookup returns CDR1 SGHRS and CDR2 YFSETQ. The CDR3 nucleotides read TGCGCCAGCACCCAGAGGGCCCCGAACACCGGGGAGCTGTTTTTT. This gives the protein CASTQRAPNTGELFF.

Here the CDR3 reads CASKQGNTGELFF. In DNA, the CDR3 is TGTGCCAGCAAGCAGGGGAACACCGGGGAGCTGTTTTTT. This chain connects TRBV6-5 to TRBJ2-2, with TRBD1 as a possible D gene (5 bases). Germline V CDR1 and CDR2: MNHEY, SVGAGI. The V end was cut by 7 bases, the J end by 1 base, with 7 bases between. The CDR3 runs to 13 residues.

V is TRBV7-9 and J is TRBJ2-1, with TRBD1 identical over 11 bases. The length of the CDR3 is 16 residues. CDR1 SEHNR and CDR2 FQNEAQ come from the germline V gene (reference sequence). V lost 6 bases and J lost 0; bases outside the gene matches: 4. The CDR3 reads CASSRTGGRSYNEQFF. Here the CDR3 DNA reads TGTGCCAGCAGTCGGACAGGGGGCCGCTCCTACAATGAGCAGTTCTTC.

The chain combines TRBV19 with TRBJ1-1; no clear D. Trimming pared 7 bases from V and 4 bases from J, leaving 16 bases between. CDR1 and CDR2 (germline): LNHDA, SQIVND (reference sequence). The CDR3 runs to 14 residues. The CDR3 protein is CASTGGPWGTEAFF. The CDR3 coding sequence is TGTGCCAGTACCGGAGGCCCTTGGGGCACTGAAGCTTTCTTT.

The V call is TRBV12-2, the J call TRBJ2-3. TRBV12-2 corresponds to a pseudogene. The CDR3 runs to 16 residues. This CDR3 reads CASRYRSGSSTDTQYF. CDR3 nucleotides: TGTGCAAGTCGGTACCGTTCTGGTTCTAGCACAGATACGCAGTATTTT.

This chain uses TRBV5-4 with TRBJ2-2, with D tentatively TRBD1 or TRBD2 (5 bases each). Trimming pared 2 bases from V and 6 bases from J, leaving 14 bases between. The CDR3 is 15 residues long. Germline-derived CDR1 and CDR2 are SGHNT and YYREEE (reference sequence). The CDR3 reads CASSFSREWSGELFF. CDR3 in DNA: TGTGCCAGCAGCTTTTCCAGGGAGTGGTCCGGGGAGCTGTTTTTT. The whole variable domain, filled in from reference TRBV5-4 and TRBJ2-2, reads ETGVTQSPTHLIKTRGQQVTLRCSSQSGHNTVSWYQQALGQGPQFIFQYYREEENGRGNFPPRFSGLQFPNYSSELNVNALELDDSALYLCASSFSREWSGELFFGEGSRLTVL.

The rearrangement uses TRBV7-9 and TRBJ2-3; D remains ambiguous. Between the trimmed V and J ends, which lost 0 bases and 4 bases, there was a span of 2 bases. Germline CDR1 reads SEHNR; CDR2 reads FQNEAQ (reference sequence). The CDR3 is 12 residues long. The CDR3 loop is CASSLASDTQYF. The CDR3 DNA reads as TGTGCCAGCAGCTTAGCCTCAGATACGCAGTATTTT. Based on the CDR3 plus reference TRBV7-9 and TRBJ2-3, the full variable domain is DTGVSQNPRHKITKRGQNVTFRCDPISEHNRLYWYRQTLGQGPEFLTYFQNEAQLEKSRLLSDRFSAERPKGSFSTLEIQRTEQGDSAMYLCASSLASDTQYFGPGTRLTVL.

The J gene is TRBJ1-1, the V gene TRBV4-1; TRBD1 is a possible D gene (5 bases). Germline-derived CDR1 and CDR2 are MGHRA and YSYEKL. This CDR3 region has 16 residues. The V end was cut by 0 bases, the J end by 7 bases, with 18 bases between. CDR3 sequence: CASSQDGGTVPREAFF. The CDR3, as DNA: TGCGCCAGCAGCCAAGATGGGGGAACAGTTCCTCGTGAAGCTTTCTTT.

The V gene is TRBV19, the J gene TRBJ2-3, with 14 bases identical to TRBD2. Germline V gives CDR1 LNHDA, CDR2 SQIVND (reference sequence). The CDR3 runs to 18 residues. V lost 7 bases, J lost 2 bases, and 11 bases stayed unmatched. CDR3 sequence (DNA): TGTGCCAGTACGAGACTAGCGGGGGGGCCAGGTAACACAGATACGCAGTATTTT. Its translation: CASTRLAGGPGNTDTQYF.

This chain joins TRBV7-2 and TRBJ2-3, with D tentatively TRBD2 (6 bases). The CDR3 extends over 14 amino acids. Germline V gene data show CDR1 as SGHTA and CDR2 as FQGNSA. Trimming cost V 3 bases and J 2 bases, with 9 bases left between them. The CDR3 DNA reads TGTGCCAGCAGCTTTACTAGCCTCACAGATACGCAGTATTTT. This sequence encodes CASSFTSLTDTQYF.

This chain joins TRBV3-1 (or the pseudogene TRBV3-2) and TRBJ1-6; TRBD1 might be the D (5 bases). Trimming stripped 1 base from V and 7 bases from J, with 11 bases between. This CDR3 contains 15 residues. Germline V gene lookup returns CDR1 LGHDT and CDR2 YNNKEL (reference sequence). CDR3: CASSQAAGGNSPLHF. The CDR3 DNA is TGTGCCAGCAGCCAAGCGGCCGGGGGGAATTCACCCCTCCACTTT.

CDR3 amino acids: CASSFLQRADTQYF. Written as DNA, the CDR3 is TGTGCCAGCAGCTTCCTCCAGAGGGCAGATACGCAGTATTTT. The J gene is TRBJ2-3, the V gene TRBV7-9, with D perhaps TRBD2 (5 bases). V lost 3 bases and J 4 bases, leaving 11 bases between the germline ends. CDR1 and CDR2 (germline): SEHNR, FQNEAQ (reference sequence). This CDR3 is 14 amino acids long.

The chain carries TRBV7-9 and TRBJ2-7, with D tentatively TRBD1 (6 bases). Germline V gives CDR1 SEHNR, CDR2 FQNEAQ (reference sequence). V shed 5 bases and J shed 3 bases, with 17 bases lying between them. The CDR3 runs to 15 residues. CDR3 in amino acids: CASSPSWGHIYEQYF. The DNA of the CDR3 is TGTGCCAGCAGCCCCTCTTGGGGGCACATCTACGAGCAGTACTTC.

The chain links TRBV19 to TRBJ2-6; weak D call: TRBD1 (5 bases). Trimming removed 3 bases from V and 4 bases from J, with 13 bases in between. Germline loops: CDR1 LNHDA, CDR2 SQIVND (reference sequence). There are 16 residues in the CDR3. CDR3 nucleotide sequence: TGTGCCAGTAGTATCTCCAGGGATTCGGGGGCCAACGTCCTGACTTTC. Protein sequence: CASSISRDSGANVLTF.

The chain is built from TRBV7-6 and TRBJ1-2; D ambiguous. Trimming pared 2 bases from V and 4 bases from J, leaving 11 bases between. This CDR3 contains 14 residues. Germline V gives CDR1 SGHVS, CDR2 FNYEAQ. The CDR3 here is CASSLNSGPYGYTF. DNA for the CDR3: TGTGCCAGCAGCTTAAACAGTGGTCCCTATGGCTACACCTTC.